Listed below are T cell receptor beta chains from one sample, sequenced in a study of shared clonotypes between healthy human individuals. Measured with immunoSEQ multiplex PCR; TCRdb has only the in-frame clones, and not every one. The table includes millions of clones, just over 90% detected once. What was sequenced was naive CD4+ T cells sorted from blood. These receptors originate from a young man in good health. The CDR3 runs from the conserved cysteine through the conserved F or W. D genes are given only for firm matches. Size is stated for part of the rows, as once, few or many counts, or as a class when the clone is expanded.

v_call	clone_size	d_call	j_call	cdr3_length	cdr3_nt	cdr3_aa
TRBV11-2	.	TRBD2	TRBJ2-1	18	TGTGCCAGCAGCTTACTAGCGGGGGTCTCAAGCTCCTACAATGAGCAGTTCTTC	CASSLLAGVSSSYNEQFF
TRBV9	.	.	TRBJ2-6	17	TGTGCCAGCAGCGTAGGATTTGGGGTAGCAGGGGCCAACGTCCTGACTTTC	CASSVGFGVAGANVLTF
TRBV30	.	.	TRBJ1-1	13	TGTGCCTGGAGTGTACGCAGGGGAGCTGAAGCTTTCTTT	CAWSVRRGAEAFF
TRBV19	.	.	TRBJ2-2	15	TGTGCCAGTAACAGGCCGCACGGGAACACCGGGGAGCTGTTTTTT	CASNRPHGNTGELFF
TRBV7-2	.	.	TRBJ1-2	13	TGTGCCAGCAGCTTAGCAGGCCTGTGGGACTACACCTTC	CASSLAGLWDYTF
TRBV6-5	.	.	TRBJ2-2	14	TGTGCCAGCAGTTACTCAAGCAGTGCCGGGGAGCTGTTTTTT	CASSYSSSAGELFF
TRBV29-1	.	TRBD1	TRBJ1-4	14	TGCAGCGCAAGCCAGGGGGCAACTAATGAAAAACTGTTTTTT	CSASQGATNEKLFF
TRBV9	.	TRBD1	TRBJ1-2	17	TGTGCCAGCAGCGACCGGGACAGGGGGCTTCTTAACTATGGCTACACCTTC	CASSDRDRGLLNYGYTF
TRBV18	.	TRBD1	TRBJ1-1	15	TGTGCCACCCTGCCGGGACAGGGGGCGGGCACTGAAGCTTTCTTT	CATLPGQGAGTEAFF
TRBV29-1	.	.	TRBJ2-3	10	TGCAGCTCCCTCGAAGATACGCAGTATTTT	CSSLEDTQYF
TRBV6-6	.	TRBD1	TRBJ2-7	13	TGTGCCAGCAGTTCAAGGGGGCTAGAGGAGCAGTACTTC	CASSSRGLEEQYF
TRBV14	.	TRBD2	TRBJ2-1	17	TGTGCCAGCAGCCGTACTAGCGGGAGGTCGTCCTACAATGAGCAGTTCTTC	CASSRTSGRSSYNEQFF
TRBV6-6	.	TRBD1	TRBJ1-5	15	TGTGCCAGCAGTTACCCGGGGACAGGGAGGAAGCCCCAGCATTTT	CASSYPGTGRKPQHF
TRBV30	few	.	TRBJ1-4	13	TGTGCCTGGATAGGACAGCCGAATGAAAAACTGTTTTTT	CAWIGQPNEKLFF
TRBV6-6	.	.	TRBJ1-1	14	TGTGCCAGCAGTTCACGACAGACGAACACTGAAGCTTTCTTT	CASSSRQTNTEAFF
TRBV19	once	.	TRBJ1-2	15	TGTGCCAGTAGTAAACGGACCTCGGAGACCTATGGCTACACCTTC	CASSKRTSETYGYTF
TRBV18	.	.	TRBJ1-2	15	TGTGCCAGCTCACCACCAACAGCTTCCGACTATGGCTACACCTTC	CASSPPTASDYGYTF
TRBV5-1	.	.	TRBJ2-7	14	TGCGCCAGCAGCTTGGTTAGCCTTAGGTACGAGCAGTACTTC	CASSLVSLRYEQYF
TRBV18	.	.	TRBJ2-4	15	TGTGCCAGCTCACCACCGAACAGAGCCAAAAACATTCAGTACTTC	CASSPPNRAKNIQYF
TRBV6-6	.	TRBD2	TRBJ2-3	14	TGTGCCAGCAGTACTAGCGGGGGCACAGATACGCAGTATTTT	CASSTSGGTDTQYF
TRBV11-2	.	.	TRBJ2-7	16	TGTGCCAGCAGCTCGATTAAAGGACGGGAGACCTACGAGCAGTACTTC	CASSSIKGRETYEQYF
TRBV5-6	.	TRBD1	TRBJ1-2	15	TGTGCCAGCAGCTTAAGACAGGGAGTTGGCTATGGCTACACCTTC	CASSLRQGVGYGYTF
TRBV2	.	.	TRBJ2-7	11	TGTGCCAGCAGTGTTGAGTACGAGCAGTACTTC	CASSVEYEQYF
TRBV27	.	TRBD1	TRBJ1-1	15	TGTGCCAGCAGTTTAGCGCGGCAGGGGGGGACAACAGCTTTCTTT	CASSLARQGGTTAFF
TRBV7-8	.	TRBD2	TRBJ2-1	15	TGTGCCAGCAGCTCTTCTGGACTAGCCTACAATGAGCAGTTCTTC	CASSSSGLAYNEQFF
TRBV28	.	.	TRBJ1-2	12	TGTGCCAGCAGTCCCCGGAACTATGGCTACACCTTC	CASSPRNYGYTF
TRBV5-6	once	.	TRBJ2-3	16	TGTGCCAGCAGCTTGGAGGGACTGGGTAGCACAGATACGCAGTATTTT	CASSLEGLGSTDTQYF
TRBV9	.	TRBD2	TRBJ2-2	17	TGTGCCAGCAGCGGGGCCCGGGGGGGATCGAACACCGGGGAGCTGTTTTTT	CASSGARGGSNTGELFF
TRBV30	.	TRBD1	TRBJ2-7	12	TGTGCCTTACAGGGGAACTCCTACGAGCAGTACTTC	CALQGNSYEQYF
TRBV9	.	.	TRBJ1-1	13	TGTGCCAGCAGCGTGCGCAGGGACACTGAAGCTTTCTTT	CASSVRRDTEAFF
TRBV19	.	.	TRBJ2-7	14	TGTGCCAGTAGCAGCAATGCAGGCTACTACGAGCAGTACTTC	CASSSNAGYYEQYF
TRBV2	once	.	TRBJ2-4	13	TGTGCCAGCAGTGTGCTAGCCAAAAACATTCAGTACTTC	CASSVLAKNIQYF
TRBV7-2	once	.	TRBJ2-1	14	TGTGCCAGCAGCTCCGACAGGTCCTACAATGAGCAGTTCTTC	CASSSDRSYNEQFF
TRBV5-6	.	.	TRBJ1-2	17	TGTGCCAGCAGCTTGGGAGCAGGGATGGTTTTGGCTTATGGCTACACCTTC	CASSLGAGMVLAYGYTF
TRBV30	few	.	TRBJ1-1	12	TGTGCCTGGATCCCACGCGGCGCTGAAGCTTTCTTT	CAWIPRGAEAFF
TRBV28	.	TRBD1	TRBJ2-7	15	TGTGCCAGCAGACCCATGGGACAGGGGTTACACGAGCAGTACTTC	CASRPMGQGLHEQYF
TRBV7-8	.	.	TRBJ1-3	14	TGTGCCAGCAGCTTTCAGGTCTCTGGAAACACCATATATTTT	CASSFQVSGNTIYF
TRBV10-3	.	TRBD1	TRBJ1-4	17	TGTGCCATCAGCCAAGGGACAGCTGGGGGAACTAATGAAAAACTGTTTTTT	CAISQGTAGGTNEKLFF
TRBV7-2	.	.	TRBJ2-7	13	TGTGCCAGCAGCTTGACCGCTACCTACGAGCAGTACTTC	CASSLTATYEQYF
TRBV10-2	.	TRBD2	TRBJ2-7	15	TGCGCCAGCAGGGAGCCAGCGGGGGTATCCTACGAGCAGTACTTC	CASREPAGVSYEQYF
TRBV30	.	TRBD2	TRBJ2-7	13	TGTGCCTGGAGTAAGAGCGGGAGGTACGAGCAGTACTTC	CAWSKSGRYEQYF
TRBV10-1	.	.	TRBJ2-1	15	TGCGCCAGCAGTGAAAGGGGACTCCTCTACAATGAGCAGTTCTTC	CASSERGLLYNEQFF
TRBV11-2	.	.	TRBJ2-3	16	TGTGCCAGCAGCTTAAACGCGCTCACTAGCACAGATACGCAGTATTTT	CASSLNALTSTDTQYF
TRBV5-3	.	.	TRBJ1-2	17	TGTGCCAGAAGCTTTAGCCCCGCGGGGCTGAACGGCTATGGCTACACCTTC	CARSFSPAGLNGYGYTF
TRBV7-9	once	.	TRBJ2-3	12	TGTGCCAGCAGCTTAGAACTATATACGCAGTATTTT	CASSLELYTQYF
TRBV9	.	TRBD1	TRBJ2-1	16	TGTGCCAGCAGCGCCCTGACAGGGGATGGATTCGATGAGCAGTTCTTC	CASSALTGDGFDEQFF
TRBV11-2	.	.	TRBJ2-1	16	TGTGCCAGCAGCTCCCTCGGCGGTTCCTCCTACAATGAGCAGTTCTTC	CASSSLGGSSYNEQFF
TRBV7-9	.	TRBD2	TRBJ2-1	15	TGTGCCAGCAGCTTAGGTCGCGGGGGGGCAAATGAGCAGTTCTTC	CASSLGRGGANEQFF
TRBV7-2	.	TRBD1	TRBJ2-3	15	TGTGCCAGCAGCAGGACAGGTTATTGGGCAGATACGCAGTATTTT	CASSRTGYWADTQYF
TRBV6-5	.	TRBD1	TRBJ1-4	14	TGTGCCAGCAGACAGGGACAGACGCCGGAAAAACTGTTTTTT	CASRQGQTPEKLFF